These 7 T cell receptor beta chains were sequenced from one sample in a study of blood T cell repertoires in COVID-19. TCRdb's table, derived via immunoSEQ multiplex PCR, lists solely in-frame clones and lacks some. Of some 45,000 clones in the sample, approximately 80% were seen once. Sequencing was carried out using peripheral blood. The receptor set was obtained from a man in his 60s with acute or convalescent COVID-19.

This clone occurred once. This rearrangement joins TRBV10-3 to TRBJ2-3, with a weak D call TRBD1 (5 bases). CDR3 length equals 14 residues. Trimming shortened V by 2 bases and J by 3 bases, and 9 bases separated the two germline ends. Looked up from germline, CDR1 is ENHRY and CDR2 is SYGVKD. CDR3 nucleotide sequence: TGTGCCATCAGTGAGGGTAGGGGTACAGATACGCAGTATTTT. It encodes CAISEGRGTDTQYF.

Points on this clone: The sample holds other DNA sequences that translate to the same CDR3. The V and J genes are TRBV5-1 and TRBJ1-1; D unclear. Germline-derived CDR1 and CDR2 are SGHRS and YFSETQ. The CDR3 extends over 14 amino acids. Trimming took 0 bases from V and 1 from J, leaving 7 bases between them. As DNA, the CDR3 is TGCGCCAGCAGCTTGGGGCCGGGGAACACTGAAGCTTTCTTT. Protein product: CASSLGPGNTEAFF.

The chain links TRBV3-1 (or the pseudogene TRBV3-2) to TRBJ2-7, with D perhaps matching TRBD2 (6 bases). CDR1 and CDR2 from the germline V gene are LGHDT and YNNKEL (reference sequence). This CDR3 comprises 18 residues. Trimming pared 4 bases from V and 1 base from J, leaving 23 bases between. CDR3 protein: CASSPNGPSSGPSYEQYF. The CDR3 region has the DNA TGTGCCAGCAGCCCCAATGGACCGTCCAGCGGGCCTTCCTACGAGCAGTACTTC.

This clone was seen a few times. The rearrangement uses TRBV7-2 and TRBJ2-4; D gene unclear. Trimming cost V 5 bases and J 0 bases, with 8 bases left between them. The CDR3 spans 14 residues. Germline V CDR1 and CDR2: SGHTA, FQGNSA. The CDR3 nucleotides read TGTGCCAGCAGCGCCGCGCTAGCCAAAAACATTCAGTACTTC. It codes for CASSAALAKNIQYF.

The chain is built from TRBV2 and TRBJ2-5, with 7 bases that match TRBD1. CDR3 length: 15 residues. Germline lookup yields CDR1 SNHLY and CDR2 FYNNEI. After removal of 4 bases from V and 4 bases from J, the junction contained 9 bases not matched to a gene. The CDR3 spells CASSVGQGEGETQYF. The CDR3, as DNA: TGTGCCAGCAGTGTAGGGCAGGGGGAAGGAGAGACCCAGTACTTC.

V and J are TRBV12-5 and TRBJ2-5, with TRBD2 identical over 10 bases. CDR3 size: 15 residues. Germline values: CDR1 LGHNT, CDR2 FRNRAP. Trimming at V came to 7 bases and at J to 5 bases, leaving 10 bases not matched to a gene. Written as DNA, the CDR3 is TGTGCTAGTGCCTTACTAGCGGGGTTTGGGGAGACCCAGTACTTC. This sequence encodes CASALLAGFGETQYF.

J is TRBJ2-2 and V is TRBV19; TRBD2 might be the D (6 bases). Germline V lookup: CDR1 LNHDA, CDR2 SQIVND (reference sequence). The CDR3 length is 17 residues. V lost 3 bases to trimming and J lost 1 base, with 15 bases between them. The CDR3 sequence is CASSIGGGALNTGELFF. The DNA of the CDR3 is TGTGCCAGTAGTATCGGCGGCGGGGCACTGAACACCGGGGAGCTGTTTTTT.